A selection of T cell receptor beta chains follows, all from one sample in a study of T cell responses to AZD1222 COVID-19 vaccine. TCRdb's copy holds only in-frame clones and misses some; the assay was immunoSEQ multiplex PCR. The table lists some 280,000 clones, roughly 93% of them singletons. This sample comprised peripheral blood, obtained 28 days after the second AZD1222 dose. The source of these receptors is an adult who received the AZD1222 COVID-19 vaccine. The CDR3 runs from the conserved cysteine through the conserved F or W. A D gene is named only where the DNA matches it firmly. Rows may omit the clone size; those that give it use once, few, many or a size class.

d_gene,abundance,j_gene,v_gene,len,CDR3nt,CDR3aa
.,.,TRBJ1-2,TRBV20-1,13,TGCAGTGCTAGTCGGCGCAGGGACTATGGCTACACCTTC,CSASRRRDYGYTF
.,.,TRBJ1-2,TRBV7-9,13,TGTGCCAGCAGCCCGCGAGGGGGGCCTCTCTACACCTTC,CASSPRGGPLYTF
.,.,TRBJ1-1,TRBV6-5,16,TGTGCCAGCAGTTACCTCGGGCAGGGTGGGAACACTGAAGCTTTCTTT,CASSYLGQGGNTEAFF
.,.,TRBJ2-1,TRBV5-1,14,TGCGCCAGCAGCCTTAGTGGCGCCTACAATGAGCAGTTCTTC,CASSLSGAYNEQFF
.,.,TRBJ2-5,TRBV28,14,TGTGCCAGCAGCGTAGGACACGACCAAGAGACCCAGTACTTC,CASSVGHDQETQYF
.,.,TRBJ2-2,TRBV4-2,13,TGTGCCAGCAGGTCCGGGTACACCGGGGAGCTGTTTTTT,CASRSGYTGELFF
.,.,TRBJ2-1,TRBV7-3,16,TGTGCCAGCAGCCCCCTGTCGGCGGGGGCTTACAATGAGCAGTTCTTC,CASSPLSAGAYNEQFF
.,.,TRBJ1-2,TRBV19,14,TGTGCCAGTAGTATAGGGACGGCTAACTATGGCTACACCTTC,CASSIGTANYGYTF
.,.,TRBJ2-1,TRBV11-2,14,TGTGCCAGCAGCTTCAGTCTCGCCTACAATGAGCAGTTCTTC,CASSFSLAYNEQFF
TRBD2,.,TRBJ2-7,TRBV3-1/TRBV3-2,16,TGTGCCAGCAGCCTCCCGGGACTAGCGGCTTCCTACGAGCAGTACTTC,CASSLPGLAASYEQYF
.,.,TRBJ1-5,TRBV3-1/TRBV3-2,14,TGTGCCAGCAGCCTGAGGGGGGTAAATCAGCCCCAGCATTTT,CASSLRGVNQPQHF
.,.,TRBJ2-3,TRBV27,17,TGTGCCAGCAACTCAAGAGGGTGGTACCATAGCACAGATACGCAGTATTTT,CASNSRGWYHSTDTQYF
TRBD1,.,TRBJ1-3,TRBV7-9,13,TGTGCCAGCAGCCGAGGACAGGGGAACACCATATATTTT,CASSRGQGNTIYF
.,.,TRBJ1-5,TRBV2,15,TGTGCCAGCAGTGAAATGGGGGCAGGAGATCAGCCCCAGCATTTT,CASSEMGAGDQPQHF
TRBD2,.,TRBJ2-7,TRBV27,17,TGTGCCAGCAGTCGCCTGCTAGCGGGAGGGTACTCCTACGAGCAGTACTTC,CASSRLLAGGYSYEQYF
TRBD2,.,TRBJ2-7,TRBV6-2/TRBV6-3,16,TGTGCCAGCAGTTACTTGGGAGGCGGGAGTGCCTACGAGCAGTACTTC,CASSYLGGGSAYEQYF
.,.,TRBJ1-1,TRBV2,15,TGTGCCAGCAGTGAAGAAGGGGCCGAGTACACTGAAGCTTTCTTT,CASSEEGAEYTEAFF
TRBD2,.,TRBJ2-3,TRBV7-2,14,TGTGCCAGCAGCCTAGCGGGGAGCACAGATACGCAGTATTTT,CASSLAGSTDTQYF
TRBD2,many,TRBJ2-1,TRBV4-1,15,TGCGCCAGCAGCGCACTAGCGGGGGCGAGGGATGAGCAGTTCTTC,CASSALAGARDEQFF
TRBD2,.,TRBJ2-7,TRBV28,12,TGTGCCAGCAGTTTGGCGGGGGACGAGCAGTACTTC,CASSLAGDEQYF
TRBD1,.,TRBJ2-3,TRBV24-1,13,TGTGCCACCAGAGGGACAGGGGAAGATACGCAGTATTTT,CATRGTGEDTQYF
.,.,TRBJ1-1,TRBV29-1,15,TGCAGCGTTGAAGCTGGGTGGGGAGGGGGGACTGAAGCTTTCTTT,CSVEAGWGGGTEAFF
.,.,TRBJ1-4,TRBV19,13,TGTGCCAGTAGTACGGACAGAAATGAAAAACTGTTTTTT,CASSTDRNEKLFF
TRBD1,.,TRBJ2-7,TRBV6-5,16,TGTGCCAGCAGTTGCCCCCCGGACAGGGAACGGGACGAGCAGTACTTC,CASSCPPDRERDEQYF
.,.,TRBJ2-3,TRBV6-2/TRBV6-3,14,TGTGCCAGCAGTTACTCCGGGAATCTAGATACGCAGTATTTT,CASSYSGNLDTQYF
.,.,TRBJ2-2,TRBV4-3,13,TGCGCCAGCAGCCAGGAGCCAGGGGGGGAGCTGTTTTTT,CASSQEPGGELFF
.,once,TRBJ1-2,TRBV2,14,TGTGCCAGCAGTGGATCGACAGTAAACTATGGCTACACCTTC,CASSGSTVNYGYTF
.,.,TRBJ1-2,TRBV2,14,TGTGCCAGCAGTGAAGCGCGCAGCCCGAGGGGCTACACCTTC,CASSEARSPRGYTF
.,.,TRBJ2-2,TRBV28,15,TGTGCCAGCAGTTTCGGGGGCGCCCCCGCCGGGGAGCTGTTTTTT,CASSFGGAPAGELFF
.,.,TRBJ2-1,TRBV9,16,TGTGCCAGCAGCATAAGGGGGTCGGCTTCCTACAATGAGCAGTTCTTC,CASSIRGSASYNEQFF
.,.,TRBJ2-1,TRBV12-3/TRBV12-4,11,TGTGCCTCGTCGAGGGGGAATGAGCAGTTCTTC,CASSRGNEQFF
.,once,TRBJ1-1,TRBV5-1,13,TGCGCCAGCAGCCCCGCCGCGTCAACTGAAGCTTTCTTT,CASSPAASTEAFF
TRBD1,.,TRBJ1-2,TRBV5-4,16,TGTGCCAGCAGCAAAGACAGGGGGCTAGCTAACTATGGCTACACCTTC,CASSKDRGLANYGYTF
TRBD1,.,TRBJ1-2,TRBV2,13,TGTGCCAGCAGTCTTCAGGGGGCGCGGGGCTACACCTTC,CASSLQGARGYTF
.,.,TRBJ1-6,TRBV11-2,13,TGTGCCAGCAGCTTATTGGAGAATTCACCCCTCCACTTT,CASSLLENSPLHF
.,.,TRBJ2-7,TRBV7-2,14,TGTGCCAGCAGCTTAGCCAGGGGAGAGTACGAGCAGTACTTC,CASSLARGEYEQYF
.,.,TRBJ2-2,TRBV7-9,14,TGTGCCAGCAGTCCCGGGCCTAACACCGGGGAGCTGTTTTTT,CASSPGPNTGELFF
.,.,TRBJ1-5,TRBV28,17,TGTGCCAGCAGTTTAGGGGTCCCAGGGGATAGCAATCAGCCCCAGCATTTT,CASSLGVPGDSNQPQHF
TRBD1,.,TRBJ2-7,TRBV19,14,TGTGCCAGTAGTAGCGGGACAGGGGTCTACGAGCAGTACTTC,CASSSGTGVYEQYF
.,once,TRBJ2-5,TRBV5-1,14,TGCGCCAGCAAAGAGCCGGGGGCGAAAGAGACCCAGTACTTC,CASKEPGAKETQYF
.,.,TRBJ2-1,TRBV29-1,10,TGCAGCGGCGAGAACAATGAGCAGTTCTTC,CSGENNEQFF
.,.,TRBJ1-2,TRBV2,12,TGTGCCAGCAGCAGTTCTAACTATGGCTACACCTTC,CASSSSNYGYTF
.,.,TRBJ1-2,TRBV2,14,TGTGCCAGCAGTGAAGGAGGGGAAGCCTATGGCTACACCTTC,CASSEGGEAYGYTF
.,.,TRBJ2-2,TRBV5-1,14,TGCGCCAGCAGCTTGGCCCCATTCGAAGGGGAGCTGTTTTTT,CASSLAPFEGELFF
.,.,TRBJ2-7,TRBV15,14,TGTGCCACCAGCAGAGAGGGAAGATCCTACGAGCAGTACTTC,CATSREGRSYEQYF
TRBD1,few,TRBJ1-6,TRBV5-4,14,TGTGCCAGCAGCTCGGACAGGAATAATTCACCCCTCCACTTT,CASSSDRNNSPLHF
.,.,TRBJ1-5,TRBV2,13,TGTGCCAGCAGTTTAGACGGGAATCAGCCCCAGCATTTT,CASSLDGNQPQHF
.,.,TRBJ2-7,TRBV29-1,13,TGCAGCGTTAGAGGAATGGCCTCCTACGAGCAGTACTTC,CSVRGMASYEQYF
TRBD1,.,TRBJ1-1,TRBV28,12,TGTGCCAGCAGTCTACAGGGGACTGAAGCTTTCTTT,CASSLQGTEAFF
.,once,TRBJ2-7,TRBV3-1/TRBV3-2,12,TGTGCCAGCAGCCTTCTCTCCTACGAGCAGTACTTC,CASSLLSYEQYF
TRBD2,.,TRBJ2-1,TRBV28,15,TGTGCCAGCGCAACCCCTAGCGGGGGGGCCAATGAGCAGTTCTTC,CASATPSGGANEQFF
.,.,TRBJ1-3,TRBV19,15,TGTGCCAGTTCCCCCCGCCGGGCTTCTGGAAACACCATATATTTT,CASSPRRASGNTIYF
TRBD1,.,TRBJ2-2,TRBV3-1/TRBV3-2,17,TGTGCCAGCAGCCAAGGTGGAGGCAGGGGGCGAGCCGGGGAGCTGTTTTTT,CASSQGGGRGRAGELFF
TRBD2,.,TRBJ2-2,TRBV24-1,16,TGTGCCACCAGTGGCGGACTAGCGGGAGACGCCGGGGAGCTGTTTTTT,CATSGGLAGDAGELFF
TRBD2,.,TRBJ2-7,TRBV28,14,TGTGCCAGCAGATCTCCGGGACTAGCGGCCGAGCAGTACTTC,CASRSPGLAAEQYF
.,once,TRBJ1-2,TRBV19,15,TGTGCCAGTACCCCAACGGGTTCCACGCCCTATGGCTACACCTTC,CASTPTGSTPYGYTF
TRBD2,.,TRBJ2-7,TRBV5-4,15,TGTGCCAGCAGCTCTCGGGCGGGAGGATTGTACGAGCAGTACTTC,CASSSRAGGLYEQYF